This T cell receptor beta chain was sequenced for a study of graft-versus-host responses after intestinal transplantation. Overall study: Anti-thymocyte globulin was used for induction in all recipients, who then took tacrolimus and steroids for 2 to 4 years. Study-wide results and caveats: Analysis identified GvH clones in recipient marrow, with some appearing first in ileum or blood. After transplant, early declines in HvG clones were associated with peak levels of circulating GvH clones.

Concerning this clone itself: Its specificity is not known.

The repertoire was sequenced with immunoSEQ multiplex PCR; TCRdb's copy has only in-frame clones and lacks some. The top ten hold roughly 8% of the sample, which has roughly 80,000 clones, 87% seen once. This clonotype was obtained from a human donor who was the organ donor for an intestinal transplant. The starting material was unstimulated CD8+ T cells sorted from spleen or lymph node cells, obtained before transplant.

For the CDR3, the DNA is TGCGCCAGCAGCCAGGCGGGCTCGGACACGAGCTACGAGCAGTACTTC. Encoded protein: CASSQAGSDTSYEQYF. The chain carries TRBV4-1 and TRBJ2-7; D is possibly TRBD1 or TRBD2 (5 bases each). CDR3 length: 16 residues. Between the trimmed V and J ends, which lost 3 bases and 3 bases, there was a span of 18 bases. The germline V gene encodes CDR1 MGHRA and CDR2 YSYEKL.